Listed below are T cell receptor beta chains from one sample, sequenced in a study of blood T cells in healthy people across ages. TCRdb independently ran MiXCR on the 5' RACE reads; one entry per CDR3 protein. Among some 900,000 distinct CDR3 sequences listed, about 44% were seen once. The sequenced material came from blood. These receptors all stem from a man aged 25-45 years in good health. CDR3s leave out the opening cysteine and the closing phenylalanine or tryptophan. A D gene is named only where the DNA matches it firmly.

d_gene,v_gene,CDR3aa
.,TRBV9,ASSAALNQPQH
.,TRBV20-1,SARGTNYGYT
TRBD2,TRBV25-1,ASSEFVAGNTGELF
TRBD2,TRBV20-1,SAAGVSYEQY
.,TRBV6-1,ASNPPSGGRTYEQY
TRBD2,TRBV27,ASSKRTSGGLYCNEQF
.,TRBV3-1,ATTGRMNTEAF
TRBD2,TRBV29-1,SLRGRGTDTQY
.,TRBV30,AWSPTGQGKRGGYT
.,TRBV3-1,ASSQEARNIQY
.,TRBV9,ASSVGRTTNEKLF
.,TRBV6-1,ASSVQMGGSETQY
.,TRBV15,ATGKDKGYNQPQH